Below, 22 T cell receptor beta chains from the same sample are listed, as sequenced in a study of cytomegalovirus exposure and HLA in healthy donors. Clones were read by immunoSEQ multiplex PCR, and TCRdb kept only the in-frame ones, dropping some. The data contain 45,000 to 70,000 clones, more than 85% of them singletons. The sequenced material came from PBMCs. All receptors come from a young woman in good health and CMV-seronegative.

The CDR3 nucleotides are TGCGCCAGCAGCCCTGACAGGGAAGGACCCTACGAGCAGTACTTC. Translated: CASSPDREGPYEQYF. The rearrangement links TRBV5-1 to TRBJ2-7, with 7 positions matching TRBD1. Germline V CDR1 and CDR2: SGHRS, YFSETQ. The CDR3 contains 15 residues. After removal of 4 bases from V and 2 bases from J, the junction contained 9 bases not matched to a gene.

J is TRBJ2-1 and V is TRBV7-2; TRBD2 agrees at 14 bases. The CDR3 is made up of 16 amino acids. CDR1 is SGHTA, CDR2 FQGNSA, per germline. Trimming removed 1 base from V and 6 bases from J; junction bases left unmatched: 2. DNA of the CDR3: TGTGCCAGCAGCTTAGTGACTAGCGGGAGGGCCAATGAGCAGTTCTTC. Translating gives CASSLVTSGRANEQFF.

V is TRBV27 and J is TRBJ2-2, with 7 bases matching TRBD2. The germline V gene encodes CDR1 MNHEY and CDR2 SMNVEV (reference sequence). V was clipped by 5 bases and J by 0 bases; unmatched bases: 6. The length of the CDR3 is 16 residues. In nucleotides, the CDR3 is TGTGCCAGCAGTCCTCGAGCGGGGCCGAACACCGGGGAGCTGTTTTTT. This translates into CASSPRAGPNTGELFF.

The chain uses TRBV7-3 and TRBJ1-1; 7 bases are shared with TRBD1. The CDR3 has 17 amino acids. The V and J ends lost 2 bases and 0 bases, in that order; junction bases with no gene match: 9. CDR1 SGHTA and CDR2 FQGTGA come from the germline V gene. CDR3 protein: CASSLYGTALMNTEAFF. In DNA, the CDR3 is TGTGCCAGCAGCTTATACGGGACAGCCCTAATGAACACTGAAGCTTTCTTT.

The chain recombines TRBV19 with TRBJ2-1; 9 nucleotides align to TRBD2. This CDR3 is built from 16 residues. Germline CDR1 is LNHDA and CDR2 is SQIVND (reference sequence). V shed 5 bases, J shed 8 bases, and the junction held 13 bases outside the gene matches. The CDR3 region has the DNA TGTGCCAGTAGTCGCACCTTCGGGACTAGCTGGGATGAGCAGTTCTTC. Translation: CASSRTFGTSWDEQFF.

The genes are TRBV9 and TRBJ2-1, with TRBD2 matching 10 bases. V was clipped by 4 bases and J by 7 bases; unmatched bases: 17. Germline loops: CDR1 SGDLS, CDR2 YYNGEE. The CDR3 is 18 amino acids. CDR3 DNA: TGTGCCAGCAGCCCAACTGGCAATAGCGGGGGGATAGGGAATGAGCAGTTCTTC. It encodes CASSPTGNSGGIGNEQFF. The complete variable domain, with remaining parts taken from reference TRBV9 and TRBJ2-1, reads DSGVTQTPKHLITATGQRVTLRCSPRSGDLSVYWYQQSLDQGLQFLIQYYNGEERAKGNILERFSAQQFPDLHSELNLSSLELGDSALYFCASSPTGNSGGIGNEQFFGPGTRLTVL.

The V call is TRBV7-9, the J call TRBJ2-1; no definite D call. This CDR3 contains 11 residues. The germline V gene encodes CDR1 SEHNR and CDR2 FQNEAQ (reference sequence). V lost 5 bases and J 8 bases, leaving 7 bases between the germline ends. As DNA, the CDR3 is TGTGCCAGCAGCATTGTCGATGAGCAGTTCTTC. Translation gives CASSIVDEQFF. Full variable domain (missing parts from reference TRBV7-9 and TRBJ2-1): DTGVSQNPRHKITKRGQNVTFRCDPISEHNRLYWYRQTLGQGPEFLTYFQNEAQLEKSRLLSDRFSAERPKGSFSTLEIQRTEQGDSAMYLCASSIVDEQFFGPGTRLTVL.

Comments on this clone: Sequence at one end of the junction differs from germline and may be a read error. V usage is TRBV19 and J usage is TRBJ1-3, with 9 bases lining up with TRBD1. The CDR3 length is 11 residues. Germline assignment: CDR1 LNHDA and CDR2 SQIVND (reference sequence). The CDR3 loop is CGTGLGNTIYF. The CDR3 coding sequence is TGCGGGACAGGGCTTGGAAACACCATATATTTT.

The CDR3: CASRYGRTSGEAFF. As DNA, the CDR3 is TGTGCCAGCAGGTACGGCAGGACATCGGGTGAAGCTTTCTTT. The gene calls are TRBV6-5 and TRBJ1-1; perhaps TRBD1 as D (5 bases). Germline V gene lookup returns CDR1 MNHEY and CDR2 SVGAGI. V was pared by 6 bases and J by 7 bases, with 18 bases between. The CDR3 totals 14 residues.

The chain has TRBV11-2 and TRBJ1-5; possibly TRBD1 for D (6 bases). Trimming left V 2 bases short and J 4 bases short, with 12 bases between. The CDR3 covers 15 residues. CDR1 is SGHAT, CDR2 FQNNGV, per germline. The CDR3 loop is CASSLLGGPNQPQHF. The DNA for the CDR3 is TGTGCCAGCAGCTTATTGGGGGGGCCGAATCAGCCCCAGCATTTT.

This clone showed up just once. The chain has TRBV9 and TRBJ2-1; D call uncertain. Germline CDR1 reads SGDLS; CDR2 reads YYNGEE. The CDR3 has 15 residues. Deletions cut 10 bases from V and 3 bases from J, with 20 bases between. The CDR3 DNA follows: TGTGCCCGGCTGTCGTCCAGGATCCTCTACAATGAGCAGTTCTTC. Amino acid sequence: CARLSSRILYNEQFF.

The chain carries TRBV29-1 and TRBJ2-3; 12 bases are a match to TRBD2. CDR3 size: 15 residues. Germline lookup yields CDR1 SQVTM and CDR2 ANQGSEA. V was pared by 4 bases and J by 1 base, with 3 bases of the junction left unmatched. The CDR3 nucleotides are TGCAGCGTTGGGGGGACTAGCGGGCGCACAGATACGCAGTATTTT. Encoded protein: CSVGGTSGRTDTQYF.

The DNA for the CDR3 is TGTGCCAGCAGCTCCTTCTTGGGCCTTGAAGCTTTCTTT. Amino acids: CASSSFLGLEAFF. The chain recombines TRBV7-9 with TRBJ1-1; D gene ambiguous. This CDR3 has 13 residues. CDR1 is SEHNR and CDR2 is FQNEAQ in the germline V gene (reference sequence). The V and J ends lost 4 bases and 7 bases respectively, with 13 bases between them. The full variable domain, its missing parts supplied by reference TRBV7-9 and TRBJ1-1, is DTGVSQNPRHKITKRGQNVTFRCDPISEHNRLYWYRQTLGQGPEFLTYFQNEAQLEKSRLLSDRFSAERPKGSFSTLEIQRTEQGDSAMYLCASSSFLGLEAFFGQGTRLTVV.

The J gene is TRBJ2-2, the V gene TRBV6-6; D gene ambiguous. From germline, CDR1 is MNHNY and CDR2 SVGAGI (reference sequence). Trimming took 4 bases from V and 3 from J, leaving 15 bases between them. CDR3 length: 16 amino acids. CDR3 region: CASSSLGGLDTGELFF. Written as DNA, the CDR3 is TGTGCCAGCAGTTCCCTCGGTGGGCTTGACACCGGGGAGCTGTTTTTT.

This chain links TRBV2 with TRBJ1-3; D uncertain. This CDR3 has 14 amino acids. Germline CDR1 and CDR2: SNHLY and FYNNEI. V lost 6 bases, J lost 0 bases, and 9 bases lay in between. The CDR3 region has the DNA TGTGCCAGCAGCGGCCTAGTCTCTGGAAACACCATATATTTT. It specifies CASSGLVSGNTIYF.

The rearrangement uses TRBV6-1 and TRBJ2-7; 8 bases agree with TRBD2. The CDR3 consists of 14 residues. V lost 2 bases, J lost 6 bases, and 6 bases stayed unmatched. The V gene's germline CDR1 is MNHNS and CDR2 SASEGT. As DNA, the CDR3 is TGTGCCAGCAGTGAACTAGCGGGCGAGGGCGAGCAGTACGTC. Translation gives CASSELAGEGEQYV.

The gene calls are TRBV10-3 and TRBJ1-1, with 8 bases fitting TRBD1. The CDR3 has 13 residues. Germline CDR1 and CDR2: ENHRY and SYGVKD. V was clipped by 8 bases and J by 5 bases; unmatched bases: 7. The CDR3 loop reads CAIQRQGRTEAFF. The CDR3 DNA reads as TGTGCCATCCAAAGACAGGGGAGAACTGAAGCTTTCTTT.

The genes are TRBV2 and TRBJ1-5; D unclear. CDR3 length: 15 amino acids. Germline loops: CDR1 SNHLY, CDR2 FYNNEI. With 8 bases removed from V and 3 bases from J, the gap between germline ends came to 17 bases. CDR3 nucleotide sequence: TGTGCCAGCGGGAGGGTCCCGTTTTTCAATCAGCCCCAGCATTTT. Amino acid sequence: CASGRVPFFNQPQHF.

This clone was seen a single time. The chain employs TRBV5-4 and TRBJ2-5; D perhaps matches TRBD2 (5 bases). Trimming removed 2 bases at V and 4 bases at J, with 21 bases between. The CDR3 totals 17 residues. The germline V gene has CDR1 SGHNT and CDR2 YYREEE (reference sequence). The DNA of the CDR3 is TGTGCCAGCAGCTTCCGGGGTGCTAGTCGACCACGAGAGACCCAGTACTTC. Residues: CASSFRGASRPRETQYF. Full variable domain (missing parts from reference TRBV5-4 and TRBJ2-5): ETGVTQSPTHLIKTRGQQVTLRCSSQSGHNTVSWYQQALGQGPQFIFQYYREEENGRGNFPPRFSGLQFPNYSSELNVNALELDDSALYLCASSFRGASRPRETQYFGPGTRLLVL.

The chain carries TRBV19 and TRBJ1-2, with 9 nucleotides matching TRBD1. The CDR3 totals 14 residues. Germline V CDR1 and CDR2: LNHDA, SQIVND (reference sequence). Unmatched junction bases numbered 5, after V lost 1 base and J lost 8 bases. Here the CDR3 DNA reads TGTGCCAGTAGTATAGGGACAGGGGTGCGCGGCTACACCTTC. It translates to CASSIGTGVRGYTF.

The chain recombines TRBV15 with TRBJ2-5; D gene ambiguous. From germline, CDR1 is LNHNV and CDR2 YYDKDF (reference sequence). This CDR3 has 13 amino acids. V lost 1 base to trimming and J lost 3 bases, with 6 bases between them. Here the CDR3 reads CATSRGQEETQYF. The CDR3 nucleotides read TGTGCCACCAGCAGAGGGCAGGAAGAGACCCAGTACTTC.

The chain is built from TRBV27 and TRBJ1-2; 9 positions match TRBD1. Germline loops: CDR1 MNHEY, CDR2 SMNVEV (reference sequence). V shed 6 bases and J 8 bases; nucleotides not matched to a gene: 13. The CDR3 is 15 residues long. Here the CDR3 reads CASSPSGQGPPGYTF. CDR3 coding DNA: TGTGCCAGCAGCCCCTCCGGACAGGGGCCTCCAGGCTACACCTTC.